This TCR beta chain was obtained from a study of shared clonotypes between healthy human individuals. Of note for this clone: Other DNA sequences in the sample encode the same CDR3.

Data came from immunoSEQ multiplex PCR; TCRdb stores just in-frame clones and leaves some out. The sample holds fewer than 1.4 million clones; more than 75% are singletons and the top ten take roughly 0.62%. Sequenced: memory CD4+ T cells from PBMCs. Subset denoted: CD45RA-negative fraction. The sequence was collected from a man aged 18 to 29 in good health. Some clones in this sample may be carry-over from other donors' samples.

The CDR3 sequence is CASRGTSGSSYNEQFF. The CDR3, as DNA: TGTGCCAGCAGGGGGACTAGCGGGAGCTCCTACAATGAGCAGTTCTTC. J is TRBJ2-1 and V is TRBV28; 14 nucleotides match TRBD2. Trimming at V came to 6 bases and at J to 0 bases, leaving 1 base not matched to a gene. From germline, CDR1 is MDHEN and CDR2 SYDVKM. The length of the CDR3 is 16 residues. The variable domain in full, with the rest retrieved from reference TRBV28 and TRBJ2-1, is DVKVTQSSRYLVKRTGEKVFLECVQDMDHENMFWYRQDPGLGLRLIYFSYDVKMKEKGDIPEGYSVSREKKERFSLILESASTNQTSMYLCASRGTSGSSYNEQFFGPGTRLTVL.